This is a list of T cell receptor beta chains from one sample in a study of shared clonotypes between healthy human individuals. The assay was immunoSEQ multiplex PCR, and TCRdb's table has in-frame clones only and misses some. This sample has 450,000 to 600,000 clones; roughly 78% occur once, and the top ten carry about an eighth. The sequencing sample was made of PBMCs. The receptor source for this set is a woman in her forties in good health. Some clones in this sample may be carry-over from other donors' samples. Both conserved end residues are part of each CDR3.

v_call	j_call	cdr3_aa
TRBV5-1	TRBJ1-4	CASSWQGLSEKLFF
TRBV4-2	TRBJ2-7	CASSQDSSYEQYF
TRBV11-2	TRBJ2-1	CASSVFGGAQGEQFF
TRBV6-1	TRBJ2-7	CASSESGTGGIEQYF
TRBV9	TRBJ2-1	CASSLESYNEQFF
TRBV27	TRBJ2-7	CASSPRGAGMYEQYF
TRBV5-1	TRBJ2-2	CASSLVWLAGGSNTGELFF
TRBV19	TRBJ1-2	CASRDRGANNYGYTF
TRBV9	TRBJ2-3	CASSVARSGGGSDTQYF
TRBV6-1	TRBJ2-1	CASSDGGTSGSDEQFF
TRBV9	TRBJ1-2	CASSSGGQGAFYGYTF
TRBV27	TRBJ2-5	CASSPPGGLQETQYF
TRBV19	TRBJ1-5	CASMVGWNQPQHF
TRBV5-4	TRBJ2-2	CASSLDRGPTGELFF
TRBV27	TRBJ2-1	CASSSVAGGNNEQFF
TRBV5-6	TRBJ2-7	CASKLTGFGEQYF
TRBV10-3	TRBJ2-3	CAISAGPGLAGDKDTQYF
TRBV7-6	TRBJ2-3	CASSPAGLAGGSDTQYF
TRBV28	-	CASSYPNSYEQYF
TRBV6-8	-	CASSRDRGRYLASVLYEQYF
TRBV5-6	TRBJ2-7	CASSPIPRGSYYEQYF
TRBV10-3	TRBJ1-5	CAISEGQPVSNQPQHF
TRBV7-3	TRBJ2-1	CASSLLAGAYNEQFF